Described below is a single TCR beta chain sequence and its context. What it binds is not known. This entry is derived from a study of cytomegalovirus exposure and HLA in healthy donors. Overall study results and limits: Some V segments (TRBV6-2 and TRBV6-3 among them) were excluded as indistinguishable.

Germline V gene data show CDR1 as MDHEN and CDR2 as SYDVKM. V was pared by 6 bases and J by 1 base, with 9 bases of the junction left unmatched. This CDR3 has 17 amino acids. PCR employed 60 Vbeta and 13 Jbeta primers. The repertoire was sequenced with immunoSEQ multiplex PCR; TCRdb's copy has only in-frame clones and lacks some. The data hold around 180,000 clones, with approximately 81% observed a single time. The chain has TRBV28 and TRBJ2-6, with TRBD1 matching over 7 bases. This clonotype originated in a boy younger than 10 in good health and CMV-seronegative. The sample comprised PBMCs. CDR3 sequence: CASRAITGASGANVLTF. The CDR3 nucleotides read TGTGCCAGCAGAGCAATTACAGGGGCTTCTGGGGCCAACGTCCTGACTTTC. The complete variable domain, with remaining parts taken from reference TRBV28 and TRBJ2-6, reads DVKVTQSSRYLVKRTGEKVFLECVQDMDHENMFWYRQDPGLGLRLIYFSYDVKMKEKGDIPEGYSVSREKKERFSLILESASTNQTSMYLCASRAITGASGANVLTFGAGSRLTVL.